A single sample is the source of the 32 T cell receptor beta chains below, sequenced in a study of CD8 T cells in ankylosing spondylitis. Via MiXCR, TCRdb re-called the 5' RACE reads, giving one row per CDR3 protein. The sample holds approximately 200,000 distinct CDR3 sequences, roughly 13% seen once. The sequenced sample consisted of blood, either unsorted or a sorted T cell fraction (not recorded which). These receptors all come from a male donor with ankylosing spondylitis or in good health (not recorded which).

CDR3 in amino acids: CASSPLKGSYNEQFF. The CDR3 region has the DNA TGTGCCAGCAGCCCGTTGAAGGGATCCTACAATGAGCAGTTCTTC. This chain joins TRBV11-2 and TRBJ2-1; D gene uncertain. The CDR3 is 15 residues long. The germline V and J ends were trimmed by 5 bases and 1 base, with 12 bases remaining between them. From germline, CDR1 is SGHAT and CDR2 FQNNGV.

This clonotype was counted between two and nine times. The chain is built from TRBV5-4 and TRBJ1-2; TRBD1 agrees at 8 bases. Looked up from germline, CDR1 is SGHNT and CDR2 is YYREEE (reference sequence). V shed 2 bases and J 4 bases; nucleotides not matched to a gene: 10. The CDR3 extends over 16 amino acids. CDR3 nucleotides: TGTGCCAGCAGCTTAGGGATCCAGGGGGCTTCCTATGGCTACACCTTC. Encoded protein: CASSLGIQGASYGYTF. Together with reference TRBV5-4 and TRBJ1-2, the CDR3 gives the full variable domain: ETGVTQSPTHLIKTRGQQVTLRCSSQSGHNTVSWYQQALGQGPQFIFQYYREEENGRGNFPPRFSGLQFPNYSSELNVNALELDDSALYLCASSLGIQGASYGYTFGSGTRLTVV.

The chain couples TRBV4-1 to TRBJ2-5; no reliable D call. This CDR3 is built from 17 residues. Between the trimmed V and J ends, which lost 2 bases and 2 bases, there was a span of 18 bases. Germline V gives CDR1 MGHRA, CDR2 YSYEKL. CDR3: CASSQLVGGSIQETQYF. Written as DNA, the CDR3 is TGCGCCAGCAGCCAACTTGTAGGTGGCTCAATACAAGAGACCCAGTACTTC.

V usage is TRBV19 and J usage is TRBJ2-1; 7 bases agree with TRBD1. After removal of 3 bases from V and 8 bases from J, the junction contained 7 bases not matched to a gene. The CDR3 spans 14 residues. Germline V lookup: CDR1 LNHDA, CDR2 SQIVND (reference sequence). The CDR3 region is CASSIPTGWDEQFF. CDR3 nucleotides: TGTGCCAGTAGTATCCCGACAGGGTGGGATGAGCAGTTCTTC.

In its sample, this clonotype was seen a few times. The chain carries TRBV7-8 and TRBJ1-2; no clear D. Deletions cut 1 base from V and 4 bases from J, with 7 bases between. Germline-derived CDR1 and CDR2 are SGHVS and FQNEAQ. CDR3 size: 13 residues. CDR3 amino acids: CASSLGYGYGYTF. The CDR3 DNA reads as TGTGCCAGCAGCTTAGGTTACGGCTATGGCTACACCTTC.

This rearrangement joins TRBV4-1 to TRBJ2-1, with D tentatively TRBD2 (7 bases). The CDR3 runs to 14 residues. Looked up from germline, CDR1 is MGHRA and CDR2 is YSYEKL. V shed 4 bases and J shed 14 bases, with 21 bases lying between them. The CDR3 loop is CASSRRGDTRGEFF. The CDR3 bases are TGCGCCAGCAGCCGTAGGGGGGACACCCGGGGGGAGTTCTTC.

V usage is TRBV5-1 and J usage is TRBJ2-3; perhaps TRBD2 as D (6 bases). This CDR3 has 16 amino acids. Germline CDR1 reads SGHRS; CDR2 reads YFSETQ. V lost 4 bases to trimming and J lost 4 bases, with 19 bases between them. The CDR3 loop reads CASSHSWGSGADTQYF. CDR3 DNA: TGCGCCAGCAGCCACTCCTGGGGGTCGGGGGCAGATACGCAGTATTTT.

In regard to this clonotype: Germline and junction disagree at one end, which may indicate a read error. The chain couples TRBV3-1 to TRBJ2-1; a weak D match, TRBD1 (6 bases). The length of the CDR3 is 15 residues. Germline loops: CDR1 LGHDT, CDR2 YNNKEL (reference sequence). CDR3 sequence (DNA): TGTGCCAGCACCCAAAACAGGGCTTCCTACAATGAGCAGTTCTTC. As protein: CASTQNRASYNEQFF.

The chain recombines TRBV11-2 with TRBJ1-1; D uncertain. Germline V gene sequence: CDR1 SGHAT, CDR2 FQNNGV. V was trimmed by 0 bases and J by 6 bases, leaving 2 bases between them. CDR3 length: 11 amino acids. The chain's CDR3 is CASSLESEAFF. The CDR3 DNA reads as TGTGCCAGCAGCTTAGAGTCTGAAGCTTTCTTT.

CDR3 DNA: TGCGCCAGCAGCCTGGGGGACGCCGGGCCCTTTATAGAGCAGTACTTC. As protein: CASSLGDAGPFIEQYF. The chain has TRBV5-1 and TRBJ2-7; TRBD1 or TRBD2 may be the D gene (5 bases each). Germline values: CDR1 SGHRS, CDR2 YFSETQ. V was trimmed by 4 bases and J by 7 bases, leaving 24 bases between them. The CDR3 runs 16 residues.

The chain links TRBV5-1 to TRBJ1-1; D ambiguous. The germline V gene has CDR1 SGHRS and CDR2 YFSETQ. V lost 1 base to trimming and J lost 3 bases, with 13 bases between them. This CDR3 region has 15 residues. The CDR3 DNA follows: TGCGCCAGCAGCTTGACTGGACCTGACGACACTGAAGCTTTCTTT. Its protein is CASSLTGPDDTEAFF.

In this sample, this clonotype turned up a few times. The CDR3 region is CSVLEPLRGTDTQYF. CDR3 in DNA: TGCAGCGTCCTTGAACCCCTAAGAGGGACAGATACGCAGTATTTT. This chain joins TRBV29-1 and TRBJ2-3, with D possibly matching TRBD2 (5 bases). The CDR3 has 15 residues. Germline V gene data show CDR1 as SQVTM and CDR2 as ANQGSEA. Trimming removed 6 bases at V and 3 bases at J, with 19 bases between.

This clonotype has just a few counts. CDR3 in DNA: TGTGCCAGCAGCTTGACATCGCAGGGCTACACCTTC. Residues: CASSLTSQGYTF. The chain recombines TRBV5-6 with TRBJ1-2; D gene uncertain. Germline V gene lookup returns CDR1 SGHDT and CDR2 YYEEEE. V lost 1 base to trimming and J lost 8 bases, with 9 bases between them. CDR3 size: 12 residues.

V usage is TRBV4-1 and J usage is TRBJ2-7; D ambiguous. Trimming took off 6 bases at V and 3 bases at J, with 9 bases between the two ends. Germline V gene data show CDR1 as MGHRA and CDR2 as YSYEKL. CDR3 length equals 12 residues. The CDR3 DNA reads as TGCGCCAGCAGGGGTCCAGACTACGAGCAGTACTTC. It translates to CASRGPDYEQYF.

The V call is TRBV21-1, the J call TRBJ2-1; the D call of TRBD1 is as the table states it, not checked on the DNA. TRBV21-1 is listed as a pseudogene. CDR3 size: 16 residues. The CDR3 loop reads CAQITPLWTGQNEQFF. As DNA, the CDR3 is TGTGCCCAAATCACCCCGCTTTGGACAGGTCAAAATGAGCAGTTCTTC.

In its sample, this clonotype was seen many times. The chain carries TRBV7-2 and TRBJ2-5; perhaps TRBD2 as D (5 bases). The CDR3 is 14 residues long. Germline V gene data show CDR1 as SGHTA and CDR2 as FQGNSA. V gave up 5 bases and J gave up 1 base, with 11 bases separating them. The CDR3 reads CASSLRLFQETQYF. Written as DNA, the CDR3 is TGTGCCAGCAGCCTTCGACTATTCCAAGAGACCCAGTACTTC.

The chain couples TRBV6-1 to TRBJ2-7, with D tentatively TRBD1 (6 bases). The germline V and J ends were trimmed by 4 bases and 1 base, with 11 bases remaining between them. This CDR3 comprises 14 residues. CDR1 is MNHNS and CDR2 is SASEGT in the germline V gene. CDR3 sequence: CASSATGGSYEQYF. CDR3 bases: TGTGCCAGCAGTGCGACAGGTGGATCCTACGAGCAGTACTTC.

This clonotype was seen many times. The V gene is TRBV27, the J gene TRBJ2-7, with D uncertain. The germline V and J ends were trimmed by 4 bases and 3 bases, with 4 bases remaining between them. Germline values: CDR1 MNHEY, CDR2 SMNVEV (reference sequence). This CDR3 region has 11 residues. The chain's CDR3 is CASSSIYEQYF. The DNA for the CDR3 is TGTGCCAGCAGTTCTATCTACGAGCAGTACTTC.

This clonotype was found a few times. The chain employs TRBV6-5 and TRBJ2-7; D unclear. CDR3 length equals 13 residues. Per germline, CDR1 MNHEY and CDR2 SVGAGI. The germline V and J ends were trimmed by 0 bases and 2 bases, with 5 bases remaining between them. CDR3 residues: CASSYSPTYEQYF. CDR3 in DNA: TGTGCCAGCAGTTACTCACCCACCTACGAGCAGTACTTC.

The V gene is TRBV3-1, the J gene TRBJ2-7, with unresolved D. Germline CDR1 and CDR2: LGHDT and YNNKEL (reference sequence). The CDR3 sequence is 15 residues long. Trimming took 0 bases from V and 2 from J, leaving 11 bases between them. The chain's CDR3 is CASSQDAGTPYEQYF. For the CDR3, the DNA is TGTGCCAGCAGCCAAGATGCCGGAACCCCCTACGAGCAGTACTTC.

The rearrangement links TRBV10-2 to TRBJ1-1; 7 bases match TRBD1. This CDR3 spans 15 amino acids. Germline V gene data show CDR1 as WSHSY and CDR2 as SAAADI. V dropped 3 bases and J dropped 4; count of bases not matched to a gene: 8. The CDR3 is CASSETDRVGTEAFF. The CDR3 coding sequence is TGCGCCAGCAGTGAAACCGACAGGGTGGGCACTGAAGCTTTCTTT.

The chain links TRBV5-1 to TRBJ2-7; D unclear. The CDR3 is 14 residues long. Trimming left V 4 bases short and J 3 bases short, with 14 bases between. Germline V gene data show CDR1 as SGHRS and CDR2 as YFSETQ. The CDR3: CASSPEPASYEQYF. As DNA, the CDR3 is TGCGCCAGCAGCCCCGAGCCGGCGAGCTACGAGCAGTACTTC.

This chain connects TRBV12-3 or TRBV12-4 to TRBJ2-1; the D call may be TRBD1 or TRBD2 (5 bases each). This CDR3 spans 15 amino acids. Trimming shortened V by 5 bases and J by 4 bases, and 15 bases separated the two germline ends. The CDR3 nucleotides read TGTGCCAGCAGTACCATTTCCGGGACGTACAATGAGCAGTTCTTC. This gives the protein CASSTISGTYNEQFF.

The CDR3 sequence is CASSGTSASSEQYF. The CDR3 DNA follows: TGCGCCAGCAGCGGGACTAGCGCAAGTTCCGAGCAGTACTTC. J is TRBJ2-7 and V is TRBV5-1; 10 positions agree with TRBD2. Trimming took 4 bases from V and 6 from J; bases not matched to a gene: 7. The CDR3 is made up of 14 amino acids. The germline gives CDR1 SGHRS, CDR2 YFSETQ.

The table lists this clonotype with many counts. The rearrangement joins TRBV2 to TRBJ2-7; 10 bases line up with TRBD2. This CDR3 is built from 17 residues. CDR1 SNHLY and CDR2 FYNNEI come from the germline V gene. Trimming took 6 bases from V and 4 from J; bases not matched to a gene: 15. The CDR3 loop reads CASRQGGTSVSYYEQYF. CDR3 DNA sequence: TGTGCCAGCAGACAGGGCGGGACTAGCGTTTCCTATTACGAGCAGTACTTC.

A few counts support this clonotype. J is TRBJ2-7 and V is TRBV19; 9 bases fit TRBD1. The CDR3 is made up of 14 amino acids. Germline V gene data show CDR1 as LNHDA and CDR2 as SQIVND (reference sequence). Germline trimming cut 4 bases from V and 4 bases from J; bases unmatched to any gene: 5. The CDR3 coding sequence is TGTGCCAGTAGTACCTACAGGGGGCGATACGAGCAGTACTTC. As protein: CASSTYRGRYEQYF.

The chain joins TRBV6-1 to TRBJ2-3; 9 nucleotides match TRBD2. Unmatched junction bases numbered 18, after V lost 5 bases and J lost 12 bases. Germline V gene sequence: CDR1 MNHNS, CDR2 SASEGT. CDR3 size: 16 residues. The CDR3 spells CASSPTLRVGAGGQYF. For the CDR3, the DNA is TGTGCCAGCAGTCCCACTCTCAGGGTCGGAGCGGGGGGTCAGTATTTT.

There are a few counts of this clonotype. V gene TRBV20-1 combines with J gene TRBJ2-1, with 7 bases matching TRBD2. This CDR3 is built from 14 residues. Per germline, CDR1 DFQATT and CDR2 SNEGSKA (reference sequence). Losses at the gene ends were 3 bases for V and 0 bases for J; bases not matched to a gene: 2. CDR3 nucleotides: TGCAGTGCTAGGGCGGGGGTCTCCTACAATGAGCAGTTCTTC. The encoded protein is CSARAGVSYNEQFF.

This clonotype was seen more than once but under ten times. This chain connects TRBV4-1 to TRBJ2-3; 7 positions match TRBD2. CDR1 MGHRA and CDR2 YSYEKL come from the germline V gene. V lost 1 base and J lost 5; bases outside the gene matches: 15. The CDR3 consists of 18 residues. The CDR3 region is CASSQVGGSGGGGDTQYF. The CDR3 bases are TGCGCCAGCAGCCAAGTCGGCGGGAGTGGTGGGGGAGGAGATACGCAGTATTTT.

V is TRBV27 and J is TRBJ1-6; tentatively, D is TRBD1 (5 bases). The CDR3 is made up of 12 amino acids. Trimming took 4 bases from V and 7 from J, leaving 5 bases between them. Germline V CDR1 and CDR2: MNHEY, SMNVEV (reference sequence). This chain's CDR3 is CASSWGNSPLHF. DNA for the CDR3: TGTGCCAGCAGTTGGGGGAATTCACCCCTCCACTTT.

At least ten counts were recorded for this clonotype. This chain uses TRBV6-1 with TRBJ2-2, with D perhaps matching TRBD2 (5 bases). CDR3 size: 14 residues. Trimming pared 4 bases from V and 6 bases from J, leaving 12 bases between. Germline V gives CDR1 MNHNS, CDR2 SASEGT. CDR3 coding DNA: TGTGCCAGCAGTGTACGGGGAGAGGCCGGGGAGCTGTTTTTT. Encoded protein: CASSVRGEAGELFF.

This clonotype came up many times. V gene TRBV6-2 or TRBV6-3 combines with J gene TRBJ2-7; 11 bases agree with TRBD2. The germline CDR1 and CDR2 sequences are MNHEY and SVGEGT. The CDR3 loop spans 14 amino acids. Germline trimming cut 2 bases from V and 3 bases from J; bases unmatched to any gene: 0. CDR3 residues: CASSYGTSGYEQYF. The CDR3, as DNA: TGTGCCAGCAGTTACGGGACTAGCGGCTACGAGCAGTACTTC.